Shown below are 27 T cell receptor beta chains from a single sample sequenced in a study of T cell changes during pregnancy in multiple sclerosis. Data came from immunoSEQ multiplex PCR; TCRdb stores just in-frame clones and leaves some out. This sample has about 15,000 clones, with about four fifths found just once. This sample comprised CD8+ T cells from peripheral blood mononuclear cells, obtained in the second trimester of pregnancy. The source is a female donor in good health, enrolled as a control in a pregnancy study.

This chain uses TRBV18 with TRBJ2-7, with 8 bases fitting TRBD1. The J segment lost 4 bases and the V segment lost 0 bases, leaving 5 bases of the junction unmatched. Germline CDR1 KGHSH, CDR2 LQKENI. CDR3 length: 15 residues. CDR3 loop: CASSPPSGQAYEQYF. CDR3 nucleotides: TGTGCCAGCTCACCACCTTCGGGACAGGCTTACGAGCAGTACTTC. The full variable domain, with the rest looked up from reference TRBV18 and TRBJ2-7, is NAGVMQNPRHLVRRRGQEARLRCSPMKGHSHVYWYRQLPEEGLKFMVYLQKENIIDESGMPKERFSAEFPKEGPSILRIQQVVRGDSAAYFCASSPPSGQAYEQYFGPGTRLTVT.

The genes are TRBV5-1 and TRBJ1-5; 9 nucleotides match TRBD1. This CDR3 has 15 residues. The germline gives CDR1 SGHRS, CDR2 YFSETQ. V lost 1 base and J lost 5; bases outside the gene matches: 4. The CDR3 sequence is CASSLRTGADQPQHF. The CDR3 nucleotides are TGCGCCAGCAGCTTGCGGACAGGGGCCGATCAGCCCCAGCATTTT.

The chain has TRBV7-8 and TRBJ2-3, with a weak D call TRBD1 (6 bases). With 5 bases removed from V and 0 bases from J, the gap between germline ends came to 9 bases. This CDR3 contains 14 residues. Germline CDR1 SGHVS, CDR2 FQNEAQ. The chain's CDR3 is CASSRQVSTDTQYF. CDR3 DNA sequence: TGTGCCAGCAGCCGACAGGTTAGCACAGATACGCAGTATTTT.

J is TRBJ2-3 and V is TRBV28; possible D gene TRBD2, 6 bases. Deletions cut 3 bases from V and 6 bases from J, with 13 bases between. Germline lookup yields CDR1 MDHEN and CDR2 SYDVKM. This CDR3 spans 14 amino acids. This CDR3 reads CASSLSFGGDTQYF. The CDR3 coding sequence is TGTGCCAGCAGTTTGAGTTTTGGGGGGGATACGCAGTATTTT. The whole variable domain, remainder taken from reference TRBV28 and TRBJ2-3, is DVKVTQSSRYLVKRTGEKVFLECVQDMDHENMFWYRQDPGLGLRLIYFSYDVKMKEKGDIPEGYSVSREKKERFSLILESASTNQTSMYLCASSLSFGGDTQYFGPGTRLTVL.

This clone was detected a few times. The chain has TRBV19 and TRBJ1-1, with D hard to call. The CDR3 length is 13 residues. Germline CDR1 and CDR2: LNHDA and SQIVND (reference sequence). The V gene lost 5 bases and the J gene lost 1 base, with 8 bases spanning the gap. The CDR3 region has the DNA TGTGCCAGTAGTCTTACACGGAACACTGAAGCTTTCTTT. This translates into CASSLTRNTEAFF.

The gene calls are TRBV4-3 and TRBJ1-1; 7 bases line up with TRBD1. Trimming removed 1 base from V and 10 bases from J; junction bases left unmatched: 9. The germline CDR1 and CDR2 sequences are LGHNA and YSLEER. The CDR3 length is 14 residues. CDR3 nucleotide sequence: TGCGCCAGCAGCCAAGTACAGGGGAACGGGGTAGCTTTCTTT. This gives the protein CASSQVQGNGVAFF.

This chain links TRBV5-4 with TRBJ2-7, with 11 bases matching TRBD1. Germline V lookup: CDR1 SGHNT, CDR2 YYREEE (reference sequence). The V gene end was trimmed by 4 bases and the J gene end by 2 bases; junction bases not matched to a gene: 5. CDR3 length: 15 residues. For the CDR3, the DNA is TGTGCCAGCAGCATCGGACAGGGGGCACCCTACGAGCAGTACTTC. This translates into CASSIGQGAPYEQYF.

This chain links TRBV5-6 with TRBJ2-5, with a tentative D call TRBD2 (6 bases). Trimming stripped 3 bases from V and 0 bases from J, with 15 bases between. This CDR3 has 16 residues. CDR1 and CDR2 from the germline V gene are SGHDT and YYEEEE. This chain's CDR3 is CASSSRRDSYQETQYF. The CDR3 nucleotides read TGTGCCAGCAGCTCCCGCCGGGACTCCTACCAAGAGACCCAGTACTTC.

The rearrangement links TRBV7-9 to TRBJ2-1, with 7 bases aligning to TRBD2. The CDR3 extends over 17 amino acids. The germline V gene has CDR1 SEHNR and CDR2 FQNEAQ (reference sequence). V lost 5 bases, J lost 0 bases, and 10 bases stayed unmatched. The DNA for the CDR3 is TGTGCCAGCAGCCACCGCCCACTAGCGAACTCCTACAATGAGCAGTTCTTC. It specifies CASSHRPLANSYNEQFF.

In nucleotides, the CDR3 is TGTGCCAGCAGTTACGGCACCTATGGCTACACCTTC. It translates to CASSYGTYGYTF. This sequence joins TRBV6-5 and TRBJ1-2; D remains ambiguous. Germline lookup yields CDR1 MNHEY and CDR2 SVGAGI. The CDR3 runs to 12 residues. V gave up 2 bases and J gave up 4 bases, with 5 bases separating them.

The genes are TRBV4-3 and TRBJ2-1; 10 positions match TRBD1. The germline CDR1 and CDR2 sequences are LGHNA and YSLEER. V lost 3 bases, J lost 0 bases, and 2 bases stayed unmatched. This CDR3 has 16 residues. CDR3 nucleotides: TGCGCCAGCAGCCAGGACAGGGGGAGCTCCTACAATGAGCAGTTCTTC. The encoded protein is CASSQDRGSSYNEQFF.

This chain joins TRBV2 and TRBJ1-4, with 7 bases matching TRBD1. The CDR3 spans 13 residues. Losses at the gene ends were 6 bases for V and 5 bases for J; bases not matched to a gene: 3. CDR1 and CDR2 from the germline V gene are SNHLY and FYNNEI. The CDR3 DNA reads TGTGCCAGCAGAGGGGGACAGAATGAAAAACTGTTTTTT. Translating gives CASRGGQNEKLFF.

The gene calls are TRBV15 and TRBJ2-7; D might be TRBD2 (6 bases). The CDR3 sequence is 17 residues long. CDR1 is LNHNV, CDR2 YYDKDF, per germline (reference sequence). The germline V and J ends were trimmed by 0 bases and 0 bases, with 15 bases remaining between them. This CDR3 reads CATSRDRRDWVSYEQYF. For the CDR3, the DNA is TGTGCCACCAGCAGAGATCGGCGGGACTGGGTCTCCTACGAGCAGTACTTC.

A single count supports this clone. This CDR3 is also generated by other DNA sequences in the sample. The chain employs TRBV5-4 and TRBJ2-3, with D possibly being TRBD2 (6 bases). V was cut by 0 bases and J by 2 bases, with 13 bases left in between. Germline V gives CDR1 SGHNT, CDR2 YYREEE (reference sequence). This CDR3 has 16 amino acids. The CDR3 DNA sequence: TGTGCCAGCAGCTTGGGGGCGGGGAAATACACAGATACGCAGTATTTT. Amino acid sequence: CASSLGAGKYTDTQYF.

The chain joins TRBV6-5 to TRBJ2-1; maybe TRBD2 (6 bases). V lost 3 bases, J lost 5 bases, and 8 bases lay in between. Per germline, CDR1 MNHEY and CDR2 SVGAGI. CDR3 length: 13 residues. For the CDR3, the DNA is TGTGCCAGCAGTTATTTAGCGGACAATGAGCAGTTCTTC. Translation: CASSYLADNEQFF.

V and J are TRBV4-3 and TRBJ2-1, with 7 bases fitting TRBD1. The CDR3 covers 15 residues. Trimming removed 0 bases from V and 9 bases from J; junction bases left unmatched: 8. The germline V gene has CDR1 LGHNA and CDR2 YSLEER. For the CDR3, the DNA is TGCGCCAGCAGCCAAGATGGCAGGGGGTGGGGTGAGCAGTTCTTC. This codes for CASSQDGRGWGEQFF.

The V call is TRBV29-1, the J call TRBJ1-2; a weak D match, TRBD1 (6 bases). V was clipped by 1 base and J by 7 bases, with 13 bases between them. Per germline, CDR1 SQVTM and CDR2 ANQGSEA. The CDR3 loop spans 13 amino acids. The CDR3 region is CSVEGDKVRGYTF. In DNA, the CDR3 is TGCAGCGTTGAAGGGGACAAGGTGCGTGGCTACACCTTC.

To note about this clone: Other DNA variants within this sample encode the same CDR3. The chain recombines TRBV7-9 with TRBJ1-1; tentatively, D is TRBD1 (5 bases). Germline V gene lookup returns CDR1 SEHNR and CDR2 FQNEAQ (reference sequence). The V gene lost 5 bases and the J gene lost 2 bases, with 9 bases spanning the gap. The CDR3 loop spans 13 amino acids. The CDR3 DNA sequence: TGTGCCAGCAGCCCTCAGGGAAACACTGAAGCTTTCTTT. It is translated as CASSPQGNTEAFF.

The chain is built from TRBV6-6 and TRBJ1-1; 10 bases line up with TRBD1. The CDR3 has 14 amino acids. Losses at the gene ends were 6 bases for V and 5 bases for J; bases not matched to a gene: 6. CDR1 and CDR2 from the germline V gene are MNHNY and SVGAGI (reference sequence). The chain's CDR3 is CASRTGGEGTEAFF. CDR3 DNA sequence: TGTGCCAGCAGGACAGGGGGCGAGGGGACTGAAGCTTTCTTT.

The rearrangement uses TRBV19 and TRBJ1-3; the D is unclear. The V gene lost 0 bases and the J gene lost 0 bases, with 15 bases spanning the gap. The germline gives CDR1 LNHDA, CDR2 SQIVND (reference sequence). This CDR3 contains 18 residues. The CDR3, as DNA: TGTGCCAGTAGTATAGATGGCCCCACAACGTACTCTGGAAACACCATATATTTT. Amino acid sequence: CASSIDGPTTYSGNTIYF. The full variable domain, its missing parts supplied by reference TRBV19 and TRBJ1-3, is DGGITQSPKYLFRKEGQNVTLSCEQNLNHDAMYWYRQDPGQGLRLIYYSQIVNDFQKGDIAEGYSVSREKKESFPLTVTSAQKNPTAFYLCASSIDGPTTYSGNTIYFGEGSWLTVV.

The chain has TRBV29-1 and TRBJ1-2, with 7 positions matching TRBD1. CDR3 size: 13 residues. V shed 7 bases and J 3 bases; nucleotides not matched to a gene: 8. Germline V CDR1 and CDR2: SQVTM, ANQGSEA. The CDR3 DNA reads TGCAGCGCCCTTGGTGGGACAGACTATGGCTACACCTTC. Translation gives CSALGGTDYGYTF.

The chain uses TRBV7-2 and TRBJ2-2; no definite D call. Per germline, CDR1 SGHTA and CDR2 FQGNSA. This CDR3 has 15 amino acids. The V gene lost 1 base and the J gene lost 2 bases, with 8 bases spanning the gap. CDR3 nucleotide sequence: TGTGCCAGCAGCTTAGTGGTGACAAACACCGGGGAGCTGTTTTTT. Its protein is CASSLVVTNTGELFF.

This chain connects TRBV4-3 to TRBJ1-1; 7 bases map to TRBD1. Germline V gene sequence: CDR1 LGHNA, CDR2 YSLEER. This CDR3 comprises 16 residues. With V trimmed by 2 bases and J by 1 base, 7 bases remained unmatched. CDR3 sequence (DNA): TGCGCCAGCAGCCAAAATCCCACAGGGGCGAACACTGAAGCTTTCTTT. Protein product: CASSQNPTGANTEAFF.

The gene calls are TRBV19 and TRBJ2-3; 7 bases match TRBD1. Germline CDR1 reads LNHDA; CDR2 reads SQIVND (reference sequence). The CDR3 runs to 16 residues. The V gene end was trimmed by 2 bases and the J gene end by 5 bases; junction bases not matched to a gene: 10. CDR3 sequence: CASSIQQGLGKDTQYF. CDR3 in DNA: TGTGCCAGTAGTATACAACAGGGGTTGGGGAAAGATACGCAGTATTTT.

J is TRBJ2-5 and V is TRBV9, with D perhaps matching TRBD1 (6 bases). In germline, CDR1 is SGDLS, CDR2 YYNGEE. With 5 bases removed from V and 1 base from J, the gap between germline ends came to 15 bases. The CDR3 totals 15 residues. The CDR3 here is CASSPGQRSQETQYF. In nucleotides, the CDR3 is TGTGCCAGCAGTCCGGGACAACGATCCCAAGAGACCCAGTACTTC.

This chain uses TRBV27 with TRBJ2-2, with 8 bases aligning to TRBD1. CDR1 and CDR2 (germline): MNHEY, SMNVEV (reference sequence). Trimming removed 0 bases from V and 8 bases from J; junction bases left unmatched: 5. This CDR3 spans 15 amino acids. The CDR3: CASSLSQGGMGELFF. The CDR3 coding sequence is TGTGCCAGCAGTTTATCACAGGGGGGTATGGGGGAGCTGTTTTTT.

This chain joins TRBV2 and TRBJ2-3, with 9 bases aligning to TRBD1. The V gene end was trimmed by 4 bases and the J gene end by 2 bases; junction bases not matched to a gene: 7. The CDR3 length is 16 residues. The germline gives CDR1 SNHLY, CDR2 FYNNEI. The DNA of the CDR3 is TGTGCCAGCAGTGTTTGGACAGGGGTCCACACAGATACGCAGTATTTT. Translated, it gives CASSVWTGVHTDTQYF.